This T cell receptor (beta chain) is drawn from a study of shared T cell receptors in the human thymus. The CDR3 length is 13 residues. Per the germline V gene, CDR1 is SGDLS and CDR2 is YYNGEE. Trimming removed 3 bases at V and 5 bases at J, with 8 bases between. The repertoire was sequenced with immunoSEQ multiplex PCR; TCRdb's copy has only in-frame clones and lacks some. This sample has about 660,000 clones, with over 75% found just once. This same sample was also part of a study on human thymus T cells. That investigation notes: Donors consisted of healthy Finnish infants (having corrective surgery for congenital heart defects). The thymus was resected at corrective cardiac surgery. Use of V and J genes seemed skewed within the thymic and blood repertoires. Related research examined unrelated individuals and reported that their thymic repertoires overlapped highly.

The clonotype was recovered from a boy under three years old with a congenital heart defect. The chain recombines TRBV9 with TRBJ2-2, with no clear D. The sequenced sample was thymocytes. The CDR3 sequence: CASSDDWTGELFF. The CDR3 DNA sequence: TGTGCCAGCAGCGACGACTGGACCGGGGAGCTGTTTTTT. Full variable domain (outside the CDR3, taken from reference TRBV9 and TRBJ2-2): DSGVTQTPKHLITATGQRVTLRCSPRSGDLSVYWYQQSLDQGLQFLIQYYNGEERAKGNILERFSAQQFPDLHSELNLSSLELGDSALYFCASSDDWTGELFFGEGSRLTVL.